The 16 T cell receptor beta chains in this list originate from one sample, sequenced in a study of graft-versus-host responses after intestinal transplantation. Antigens of these TCRs are unknown. Method: immunoSEQ multiplex PCR; TCRdb's copy keeps in-frame clones and lacks some. This sample has approximately 110,000 clones, with more than 80% found just once. The source was unstimulated CD4+ T cells sorted from spleen or lymph node cells, collected before transplant. The receptor source for this set is a human donor who was the organ donor for an intestinal transplant.

This chain's CDR3 is CASSLWGTSDNEQFF. The CDR3 DNA reads as TGTGCCAGCAGCTTATGGGGGACTAGTGACAATGAGCAGTTCTTC. This chain links TRBV7-2 with TRBJ2-1; 8 nucleotides line up with TRBD2. The CDR3 covers 15 residues. CDR1 and CDR2 from the germline V gene are SGHTA and FQGNSA. Trimming cost V 2 bases and J 5 bases; bases outside gene matches: 5.

The gene calls are TRBV5-6 and TRBJ1-4, with 10 bases fitting TRBD1. The CDR3 spans 16 residues. CDR1 SGHDT and CDR2 YYEEEE come from the germline V gene. V lost 0 bases and J lost 5; bases outside the gene matches: 4. CDR3 coding DNA: TGTGCCAGCAGCTTGGTCGACAGGGGGCCCAATGAAAAACTGTTTTTT. It yields the protein CASSLVDRGPNEKLFF.

The chain uses TRBV2 and TRBJ2-3, with TRBD2 matching over 7 bases. There are 16 residues in the CDR3. With 3 bases clipped from V and 3 bases from J, the junction kept 9 bases outside the gene matches. Germline V lookup: CDR1 SNHLY, CDR2 FYNNEI. CDR3 protein: CASSERLARGTDTQYF. CDR3 DNA sequence: TGTGCCAGCAGTGAGAGACTAGCCCGAGGGACAGATACGCAGTATTTT.

The gene calls are TRBV5-5 and TRBJ2-1; TRBD2 aligns across 8 bases. The germline CDR1 and CDR2 sequences are SGHKS and YYEKEE (reference sequence). V shed 3 bases and J 0 bases; nucleotides not matched to a gene: 2. This CDR3 is built from 15 residues. CDR3 coding DNA: TGTGCCAGCAGCTGGGGGACTAGCTCCTACAATGAGCAGTTCTTC. It is translated as CASSWGTSSYNEQFF.

This chain uses TRBV2 with TRBJ1-5, with 7 bases lining up with TRBD1. CDR1 SNHLY and CDR2 FYNNEI come from the germline V gene. This CDR3 spans 15 amino acids. J lost 6 bases, V lost 6 bases, and 11 bases had no gene match. CDR3 coding DNA: TGTGCCAGCAGCGATATGACAGGGCGGGGTCAGCCCCAGCATTTT. Translating gives CASSDMTGRGQPQHF.

The gene calls are TRBV7-2 and TRBJ2-5, with D possibly called TRBD1 or TRBD2 (6 bases each). Trimming stripped 4 bases from V and 13 bases from J, with 16 bases between. Germline values: CDR1 SGHTA, CDR2 FQGNSA. CDR3 length: 12 amino acids. The CDR3: CASSSDWGAWYF. The CDR3 DNA reads as TGTGCCAGCAGCTCCGACTGGGGGGCTTGGTACTTC.

V and J are TRBV6-6 and TRBJ2-5; a possible D gene is TRBD2 (6 bases). Germline V lookup: CDR1 MNHNY, CDR2 SVGAGI (reference sequence). V lost 0 bases, J lost 4 bases, and 9 bases lay in between. The CDR3 is 14 amino acids. The CDR3 sequence is CASSYSGGPETQYF. The CDR3 coding sequence is TGTGCCAGCAGTTACTCGGGGGGTCCAGAGACCCAGTACTTC.

The chain employs TRBV30 and TRBJ2-3, with no clear D. V was pared by 3 bases and J by 3 bases, with 10 bases between. This CDR3 is 13 amino acids long. Looked up from germline, CDR1 is GTSNPN and CDR2 is SVGIG (reference sequence). The CDR3 DNA reads TGTGCCTGGAGGGTTCCCGGAACAGATACGCAGTATTTT. Residues: CAWRVPGTDTQYF.

V and J are TRBV10-3 and TRBJ2-3; 10 bases are shared with TRBD2. Germline V gene sequence: CDR1 ENHRY, CDR2 SYGVKD. This CDR3 comprises 15 residues. The V segment lost 4 bases and the J segment 1 base; nucleotides outside the gene matches: 2. The CDR3 coding sequence is TGTGCCATCAGTGCAGGACTAGCGGGCACAGATACGCAGTATTTT. Encoded protein: CAISAGLAGTDTQYF.

The CDR3 DNA follows: TGTGCCAGCAGCTCGGGACAGGGTCGCTACAATGAGCAGTTCTTC. It yields the protein CASSSGQGRYNEQFF. The chain is built from TRBV7-2 and TRBJ2-1; 9 bases map to TRBD1. V lost 4 bases to trimming and J lost 3 bases; unmatched junction nucleotides: 4. The CDR3 is 15 residues long. The germline CDR1 and CDR2 sequences are SGHTA and FQGNSA. The whole variable domain, remainder taken from reference TRBV7-2 and TRBJ2-1, is GAGVSQSPSNKVTEKGKDVELRCDPISGHTALYWYRQSLGQGLEFLIYFQGNSAPDKSGLPSDRFSAERTGGSVSTLTIQRTQQEDSAVYLCASSSGQGRYNEQFFGPGTRLTVL.

The chain combines TRBV27 with TRBJ2-3; tentatively, D is TRBD2 (6 bases). Germline values: CDR1 MNHEY, CDR2 SMNVEV (reference sequence). This CDR3 contains 13 residues. Trimming cost V 6 bases and J 3 bases, with 10 bases left between them. CDR3 nucleotide sequence: TGTGCCAGCAGCCTCCGGGAGACAGATACGCAGTATTTT. It encodes CASSLRETDTQYF.

The J gene is TRBJ2-7, the V gene TRBV5-1; 7 bases map to TRBD1. Trimming at V came to 4 bases and at J to 2 bases, leaving 18 bases not matched to a gene. CDR1 and CDR2 from the germline V gene are SGHRS and YFSETQ. The CDR3 has 18 residues. CDR3: CASSRREMRGQAPYEQYF. The CDR3 nucleotides are TGCGCCAGCAGCCGAAGGGAGATGAGAGGACAGGCCCCCTACGAGCAGTACTTC.

The CDR3 here is CASSQAGYTDTQYF. The CDR3 nucleotides are TGTGCCAGCAGCCAGGCGGGGTACACAGATACGCAGTATTTT. The rearrangement uses TRBV4-2 and TRBJ2-3; possibly TRBD2 for D (6 bases). CDR1 and CDR2 from the germline V gene are LGHNA and YNFKEQ. V was trimmed by 3 bases and J by 2 bases, leaving 9 bases between them. The CDR3 loop spans 14 amino acids.

The chain has TRBV4-1 and TRBJ2-1; 8 bases are a match to TRBD2. The ends lost 1 base at V and 8 bases at J; junction bases unmatched: 7. Germline values: CDR1 MGHRA, CDR2 YSYEKL. This CDR3 has 15 amino acids. The CDR3 nucleotides are TGCGCCAGCAGCCAAGGGGGACTAGGGCCGGATGAGCAGTTCTTC. Its translation: CASSQGGLGPDEQFF.

Of note for this clone: The junction differs from germline at one of its ends, possibly a read error. The rearrangement links TRBV5-6 to TRBJ2-3, with TRBD2 matching over 11 bases. This CDR3 is built from 12 residues. Germline V gene sequence: CDR1 SGHDT, CDR2 YYEEEE. This CDR3 reads CASSFTSGSSSF. DNA for the CDR3: TGTGCCAGCAGCTTTACTAGCGGGAGTTCGTCTTTT.

Here the CDR3 DNA reads TGTGCCAGCAGTTATAGCGGGAGTAACAACAATGAGCAGTTCTTC. Its protein is CASSYSGSNNNEQFF. The genes are TRBV25-1 and TRBJ2-1; 9 bases are shared with TRBD2. The J segment lost 5 bases and the V segment lost 5 bases, leaving 7 bases of the junction unmatched. The V gene's germline CDR1 is MGHDK and CDR2 SYGVNS. The CDR3 extends over 15 amino acids.